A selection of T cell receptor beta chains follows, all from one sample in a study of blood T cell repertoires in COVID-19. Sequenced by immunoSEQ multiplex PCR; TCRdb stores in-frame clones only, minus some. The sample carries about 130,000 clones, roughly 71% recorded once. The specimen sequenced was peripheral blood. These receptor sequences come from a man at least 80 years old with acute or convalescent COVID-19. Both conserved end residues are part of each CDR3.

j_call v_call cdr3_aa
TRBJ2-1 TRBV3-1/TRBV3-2 CASNTQGADEQFF
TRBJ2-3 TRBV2 CASSVSGTRSTDTQYF
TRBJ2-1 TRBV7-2 CASGWRGPYEQFF
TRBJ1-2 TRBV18 CASSPPGQGFYGYTF
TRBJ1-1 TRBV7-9 CASSHNLPEAFF
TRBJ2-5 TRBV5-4 CASSLGAQSQETQYF
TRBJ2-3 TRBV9 CASSVVDSGTDTQYF
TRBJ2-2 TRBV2 CASRYLGAGELFF
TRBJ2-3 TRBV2 CASRSADTQYF
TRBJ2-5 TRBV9 CASSVATGRGQETQYF
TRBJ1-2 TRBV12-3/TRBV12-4 CASSPHRYGYTF
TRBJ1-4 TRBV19 CASSTQQPILLFF
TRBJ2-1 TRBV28 CASSPSITTEFKSSYNEQFF
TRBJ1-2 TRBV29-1 CSVGGGQGYGYTF
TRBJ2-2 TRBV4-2 CASSQGLAGAVGGELFF
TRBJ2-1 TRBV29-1 CSVLERGSNNEQFF
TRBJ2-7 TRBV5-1 CASSVTFDSFSEQYF
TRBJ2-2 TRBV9 CASSAGQGYTGELFF
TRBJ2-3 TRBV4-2 CASSQGLPDTQYF
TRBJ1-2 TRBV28 CASSQDRVGYGYTF
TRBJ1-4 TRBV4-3 CASSQGQGSEKLFF
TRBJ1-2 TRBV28 CASSSQGGANYGYTF
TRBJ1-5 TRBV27 CASSLGRGSNQPQHF
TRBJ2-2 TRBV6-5 CASRPGTGLAGELFF
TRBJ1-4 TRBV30 CAWSARNEKLFF
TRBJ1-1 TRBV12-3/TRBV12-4 CASSLAGRRTAFF
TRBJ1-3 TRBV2 CASTRGDSGNTIYF
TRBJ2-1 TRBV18 CASSTAGTSGYNEQFF
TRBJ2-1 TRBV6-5 CASCRDGNEQFF
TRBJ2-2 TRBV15 CATSRDLYTGELFF
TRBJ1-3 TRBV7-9 CASSWGLAGNTIYF
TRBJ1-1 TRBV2 CASTSLSRTFF
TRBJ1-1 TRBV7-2 CASSTSGTGNTEAFF
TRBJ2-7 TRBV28 CASSTYRGSTSYEQYF
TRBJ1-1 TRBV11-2 CASSLLEGNTEAFF
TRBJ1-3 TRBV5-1 CASSSGTDSSSGNTIYF
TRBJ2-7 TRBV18 CASSVGQGAPEQYF
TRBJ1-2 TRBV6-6 CASSQKSGTEDYTF
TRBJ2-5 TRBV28 CASRRQRQETQYF
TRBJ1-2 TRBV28 CASSPPYRDGGYTF
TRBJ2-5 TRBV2 CASSWDSTETQYF
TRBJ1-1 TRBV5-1 CASSKDRRDTEAFF
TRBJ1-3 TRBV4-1 CASSPSGRETWGNTIYF
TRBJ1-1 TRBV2 CASVGEFYTEAFF
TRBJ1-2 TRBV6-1 CASSEGAGHYGYTF
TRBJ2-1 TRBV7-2 CASRLAGPGYNEQFF
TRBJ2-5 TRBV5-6 CASSPWGGAQETQYF
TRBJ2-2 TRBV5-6 CASSPTGTSFTGELFF
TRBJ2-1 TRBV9 CASNQQGVYNEQFF
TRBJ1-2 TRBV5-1 CASSLSTGTANYGYTF